This TCR beta chain was profiled in a study of T cells in women clearing cervical HPV infection. A remark on this clone: The read terminates 3 residues before the CDR3 end, so the remaining end is supplied by the germline J gene.

The CDR3 sequence is 19 residues long. The V gene lost 0 bases and the J gene lost 1 base, with 22 bases spanning the gap. Data came from immunoSEQ multiplex PCR; TCRdb stores just in-frame clones and leaves some out. Its listing shows under 35,000 clones. The chain couples TRBV5-3 to TRBJ1-1, with D uncertain. TRBV5-3 is known as an ORF, though its function is uncertain. Sequencing was carried out using blood buffy coat. This sequence was found in a woman between 18 and 70 years old with a cervical HPV16 infection that either progressed to CIN3+ or cleared (not recorded which). The CDR3 region is CARSLGFGHSDPTNTEAFF. CDR3 DNA (partial): TGTGCCAGAAGCTTGGGGTTTGGGCACTCAGATCCCACGAACACTGAA.